This T cell receptor beta chain was identified in a study of graft-versus-host responses after intestinal transplantation (dated by TCRdb to the early 2020s). About the study as a whole: The transplants that recipients received were multivisceral, liver-intestinal, or isolated intestinal. Every recipient was given anti-thymocyte globulin induction, followed by approximately 3 years of maintenance tacrolimus and steroids. Graft-versus-host and host-versus-graft alloreactive T cell clones were tracked in the graft, circulation and bone marrow after intestinal transplantation using bulk TCR-beta CDR3 sequencing. To identify alloreactive clones, pre-transplant mixed lymphocyte reaction products were sequenced and then compared with unstimulated pre-transplant donor and recipient T cells. The cohort enrolled about two dozen intestinal transplant recipients, one of whom was a retransplant, and a few patients without pretransplant specimens were excluded. Donor T cell macrochimerism was defined as a peak of at least 4% donor T cells among recipient peripheral blood mononuclear cells. Rather than being sequenced by the commercial service, samples from a few later patients were sequenced in-house on an Illumina MiSeq and processed with MiXCR. Findings and caveats that apply to the study as a whole: GvH clones were found in recipient bone marrow, and some of the GvH clones appeared earlier in ileal mucosa or blood, which is consistent with an intestinal mucosal origin. In the allografts of patients with donor T cell macrochimerism, GvH to HvG T cell clonal ratios were high. Early after transplant, declines in HvG clones were associated with peak levels of circulating GvH clones. The conclusions were limited by the relatively low number and heterogeneity of the intestinal transplant patients.

V trim: 8 bases; J trim: 6 bases; unmatched bases: 10. The CDR1 and CDR2 encoded by the germline V gene (reference sequence) are SEHNR and FQNEAQ. The CDR3, from cysteine to phenylalanine, totals 13 residues. Just CDR3 DNA is preserved here, 39 bases in frame from base 1. Interpreted using the paper, the time point label stands for: cells obtained before transplantation from donor or recipient. CD3+CD4+ and CD3+CD8+ populations were FACS-sorted from unstimulated pre-transplant donor and recipient cells taken from spleen or lymph nodes. The receptor library was made with the immunoSEQ multiplex PCR assay. In most patients, genomic DNA was isolated using the Qiagen DNeasy Blood and Tissue Kit and sent frozen to Adaptive Biotechnologies for TCR sequencing. Adaptive Biotechnologies carried out high-throughput TCR-beta CDR3 sequencing of genomic DNA for most patients. Concerning the study's data processing: Adaptive's ImmunoSEQ software was the source of the TCR sequencing data for 15 to 20 patients, while a few other patients were processed with MiXCR and VDJtools. To correct CD4 versus CD8 sorting errors, any sequence found in both subsets at a frequency ratio below 5:1 was removed. CDR3 nucleotide sequences shared between donor and recipient were removed because their origin could not be assigned. Alloreactive clones required at least 2-fold expansion over unstimulated cells and minimum CFSE-low frequency of 0.002% (template counts) or 0.001% (read counts). Clones were considered mappable if detected in sequenced pre-transplant spleen, lymph node, or MLR CFSE-low populations of the donor or recipient. The cumulative frequency of alloreactive clones was calculated as a percentage of all sequences, weighted by copy number. In its TCRdb copy, this immuneACCESS table keeps in-frame sequences only and misses some clones. Where compared with another copy, unresolved V genes explain less than half of these, and the others have no known cause. V and J calls and clone size are as listed in that table; D and trimming were resolved from the DNA. This sample lists 120,000 or so clones; just under 95% were detected once. 0.5% to 0.6% of the sample lies in the top ten.

In regard to this clone: No antigen is known for it. Nothing much larger sits one base from this clone, and base qualities are not available.

Recombination connected TRBV7-9 to TRBJ2-7, and TRBD2 matches 7 of the central bases. The sequencing here drew on unstimulated CD8+ T cells sorted from spleen or lymph node cells, taken before intestinal transplant. This TCR came from a human donor who received an intestinal transplant. The DNA sequence reads TGTGCCAGCGCCGAAGGAAGGGAGGGCGAGCAGTACTTC. It translates as CASAEGREGEQYF. With the portions outside the CDR3 filled from the reference TRBV7-9 and TRBJ2-7 genes, the complete variable region becomes DTGVSQNPRHKITKRGQNVTFRCDPISEHNRLYWYRQTLGQGPEFLTYFQNEAQLEKSRLLSDRFSAERPKGSFSTLEIQRTEQGDSAMYLCASAEGREGEQYFGPGTRLTVT.